The rows below give T cell receptor beta chains drawn from one sample of a study of cytomegalovirus exposure and HLA in healthy donors. Assay used: immunoSEQ multiplex PCR; TCRdb lists only in-frame clones, some missing. Of 200,000 or so clones in the sample, around four fifths were seen once. Sequencing was performed on PBMCs. Source of these receptors: a woman in her 50s in good health and CMV-seropositive. Both conserved end residues are part of each CDR3. Each record gives: D gene, clone size, V gene, J gene, CDR3 protein, CDR3 DNA. The D gene is left open where the match is weak. Clone size is not always given. Where it is, it says once, few, many or a class for expanded clones.

-,few,TRBV5-8,TRBJ2-3,CASSSGLYTDTQYF,TGTGCCAGCAGCTCCGGACTATACACAGATACGCAGTATTTT
-,-,TRBV7-9,TRBJ1-1,CASSRENTEAFF,TGTGCCAGCAGCCGGGAGAACACTGAAGCTTTCTTT
-,-,TRBV5-4,TRBJ2-3,CASSPRGGDTQYF,TGTGCCAGCAGCCCCCGAGGAGGAGATACGCAGTATTTT
TRBD2,-,TRBV7-2,TRBJ2-5,CASTPPARGGETQYF,TGTGCCAGCACCCCTCCCGCCCGGGGGGGGGAGACCCAGTACTTC
TRBD2,-,TRBV27,TRBJ2-1,CASSPLLAGGLGEQFF,TGTGCCAGCAGTCCACTCCTAGCGGGGGGGCTTGGAGAGCAGTTCTTC
TRBD1,-,TRBV5-8,TRBJ1-1,CASSLEVYRGNTEAFF,TGTGCCAGCAGCTTGGAGGTTTACAGGGGGAACACTGAAGCTTTCTTT
-,-,TRBV5-1,TRBJ1-4,CASSSLTGNEKLFF,TGCGCCAGCAGCTCCTTGACGGGTAATGAAAAACTGTTTTTT
-,-,TRBV5-1,TRBJ2-7,CASSFRLVDEQYF,TGCGCCAGCAGCTTTCGACTAGTTGATGAGCAGTACTTC
-,once,TRBV5-1,TRBJ2-2,CASSLVQGSNTGELFF,TGCGCCAGCAGCTTGGTGCAGGGGTCGAACACTGGGGAGCTGTTTTTT
TRBD1,-,TRBV7-3,TRBJ2-2,CASSSGTGGGTGELFF,TGTGCCAGCAGCTCCGGGACAGGGGGGGGCACCGGGGAGCTGTTTTTT
TRBD1,-,TRBV28,TRBJ1-2,CASSLGVGSRGYGYTF,TGTGCCAGCAGTTTAGGGGTGGGGTCCAGGGGGTATGGCTACACCTTC
-,-,TRBV29-1,TRBJ2-1,CSVVTGNYNEQFF,TGCAGCGTTGTTACAGGGAATTACAATGAGCAGTTCTTC
-,-,TRBV23-1,TRBJ2-7,CASSRGTAYYEQYF,TGCGCCAGCAGTCGGGGGACTGCCTATTACGAGCAGTACTTC
TRBD2,-,TRBV5-4,TRBJ2-7,CASSLVGGSYEQYF,TGTGCCAGCAGCTTGGTGGGGGGGAGCTACGAGCAGTACTTC
-,-,TRBV5-1,TRBJ1-1,CASSWGHGNTEAFF,TGCGCCAGCAGCTGGGGACACGGAAACACTGAAGCTTTCTTT
-,-,TRBV29-1,TRBJ2-2,CSAQEGRVTGELFF,TGCAGCGCTCAGGAGGGCCGGGTCACCGGGGAGCTGTTTTTT
-,once,TRBV5-1,TRBJ1-2,CASSLTAQGIIGYTF,TGCGCCAGCAGCTTAACCGCCCAGGGGATAATCGGCTACACCTTC
-,-,TRBV12-5,TRBJ2-3,CASGFEPTDTQYF,TGTGCTAGTGGTTTCGAGCCCACAGATACGCAGTATTTT
TRBD1,-,TRBV18,TRBJ1-2,CASLPGQGSYGYTF,TGTGCCAGCTTACCGGGACAGGGATCCTATGGCTACACCTTC
-,-,TRBV30,TRBJ1-4,CAWSGGGGQKLFF,TGTGCCTGGAGCGGGGGTGGAGGGCAAAAACTGTTTTTT
-,once,TRBV19,TRBJ2-7,CASRGQSYEQYF,TGTGCCAGCCGTGGACAGAGCTACGAGCAGTACTTC
TRBD1,-,TRBV7-8,TRBJ1-5,CASSSRQGVSSGNQPQHF,TGTGCCAGCAGTAGCCGACAGGGGGTTAGTTCGGGCAATCAGCCCCAGCATTTT
-,-,TRBV7-2,TRBJ1-2,CASLGGGDGYTF,TGTGCCAGCCTCGGGGGGGGCGATGGCTACACCTTC
-,-,TRBV4-1,TRBJ1-6,CASSQDLGGSPLHF,TGCGCCAGCAGCCAAGATCTCGGGGGTTCACCCCTCCACTTT
-,-,TRBV11-1,TRBJ2-1,CASSSPRGASSYNEQFF,TGTGCCAGCAGCTCGCCCCGCGGGGCAAGCTCCTACAATGAGCAGTTCTTC
-,-,TRBV5-1,TRBJ1-1,CASSLGLSDREAFF,TGCGCCAGCAGCTTGGGCTTATCCGACAGGGAAGCTTTCTTT
TRBD1,-,TRBV6-5,TRBJ1-5,CASSYSDRVYQPQHF,TGTGCCAGCAGTTACTCAGACAGGGTTTATCAGCCCCAGCATTTT
TRBD1,-,TRBV15,TRBJ2-7,CATSRDETGRYEQYF,TGTGCCACCAGCAGAGATGAGACAGGGCGGTACGAGCAGTACTTC
-,-,TRBV21-1,TRBJ2-7,CASIKGGVAGEQYF,TGTGCCAGCATCAAGGGGGGGGTCGCCGGCGAGCAGTACTTC
TRBD2,-,TRBV5-4,TRBJ2-3,CASSRTSGSADTQYF,TGTGCCAGCAGTCGGACTAGCGGGAGTGCAGATACGCAGTATTTT